The rows below give T cell receptor beta chains drawn from one sample of a study of shared T cell receptors in the human thymus. Sequenced by immunoSEQ multiplex PCR; TCRdb stores in-frame clones only, minus some. The repertoire has approximately 490,000 clones, around three quarters of them found once; the top ten carry approximately 0.013%. Another study also made use of these data, one on human thymus T cells.

The specimen sequenced was thymocytes. The receptors were gathered from a boy less than two years old with a congenital heart defect. The CDR3 runs from the conserved cysteine through the conserved F or W.

cdr3_aa	v_call	j_call
CASRGTGGGNTIYF	TRBV7-8	TRBJ1-3
CSVDVQGVEQYF	TRBV29-1	TRBJ2-7
CASSQVGQEHLNTEAFF	TRBV4-3	TRBJ1-1
CASSESKKTVEIYGYTF	TRBV25-1	TRBJ1-2
CASSLSSGTPQQSQHF	TRBV27	TRBJ1-5
CASSFRDCVDTQYF	TRBV7-2	TRBJ2-3
CAWSVRLAGGPPDTQYF	TRBV30	TRBJ2-3
CANSGVRDTQYF	TRBV2	TRBJ2-3
CASSLRASGARETQYF	TRBV5-6	TRBJ2-5
CASSIRAQAELLQETQYF	TRBV19	TRBJ2-5
CASRSGTSGRASPNEQFF	TRBV5-1	TRBJ2-1
CATKAGGQLRNTEAFF	TRBV13	TRBJ1-1
CASDARDNIYEQYF	TRBV28	TRBJ2-7
CASSLEVPGAKNIQYF	TRBV7-9	TRBJ2-4
CSVVARGWGPDEQFF	TRBV29-1	TRBJ2-1
CASSVGPRDTTYEQYF	TRBV5-4	TRBJ2-7
CASSLGGDRAANYGYTF	TRBV7-2	TRBJ1-2
CASRPPDTSGNTIYF	TRBV7-9	TRBJ1-3
CASSQGWRGPGELFF	TRBV4-3	TRBJ2-2
CASSLSQGADGELFF	TRBV11-2	TRBJ2-2
CASGSPPGQAHGSSGRHNEQFF	TRBV12-5	TRBJ2-1
CASSPLRRGPQETQYF	TRBV18	TRBJ2-5
CASSQISPSGEGSNEQFF	TRBV27	TRBJ2-1
CASSVGLAGPQETQYF	TRBV9	TRBJ2-5